The source of this T cell receptor beta chain is a study of T-cell reconstitution after alpha-beta-depleted transplantation in children listed by TCRdb under 2016. Some background on the complete study: Using TCR repertoire profiling, the study followed T-cell immune reconstitution in a quantitative way in children after TCRalphabeta/CD19-depleted allogeneic hematopoietic cell transplantation. Beyond this particular receptor, the publication reports: The frequencies of hyperexpanded clones fell over the following months, and after one year, T-cell counts and TCRbeta diversity were mostly attributed to newly produced T cells. The high TCRbeta diversity at day 60 in some patients was ascribed to recipient T cells and intrathymic progenitors that had survived conditioning. The apparently early alphabetaT-cell count recovery about two months after transplant was reportedly dependent on only several hundred rapidly expanded clones derived from non-depleted graft cells.

Library generation was performed with PCR. Instrument on record: Illumina HiSeq 2500. TCR library preparation used molecular barcoding, with unique molecular identifiers applied to normalize quantification of the TCRbeta repertoire. TCRdb trimmed public reads at Q25 via fastp, called clones via MiXCR and kept in-frame beta chains. Duplicate CDR3 protein sequences are folded into a single record with the most common DNA and genes. The sample yields 60,000 to 70,000 distinct CDR3 sequences; 4.9% were counted once. The ten largest clones represent 15% to 20% of the sample. The sample's treatment or condition label, in plain terms: allogeneic hematopoietic cell transplantation with graft depleted of TCRalphabeta T cells and CD19 B cells. The transplant recipients were children given TCRalphabeta/CD19-depleted allogeneic hematopoietic cell grafts. This clonotype showed up just a few times. Its antigen is currently not known. Base qualities are missing; no much larger clone stands one base away.

Spanning cysteine to phenylalanine, the CDR3 consists of 17 amino acids. The DNA shown is the 51-base CDR3, in frame from base 1. Taken from the germline V gene, the CDR1 and CDR2 loops are KGHSH and LQKENI. Ends trimmed: V by 0 bases, J by 2 bases; bases unmatched to a gene: 4. This TCR derives from a boy under three years old who had a stem cell transplant for acute myeloid leukemia, so the T cells may come from the graft donor. The chain joins TRBV18 to TRBJ2-5; 12 of the junction bases match TRBD2. The sample was PBMCs, mostly from graft donor cells, taken 180 days after TCRalphabeta/CD19-depleted stem cell transplant. The CDR3 corresponds to CASSPPGLAGIQETQYF. The DNA sequence is given as TGTGCCAGCTCACCACCGGGACTAGCGGGCATACAAGAGACCCAGTACTTC.